These T cell receptor beta chains were read from a single sample in a study of blood T cell repertoires in COVID-19. The repertoire was sequenced with immunoSEQ multiplex PCR; TCRdb's copy has only in-frame clones and lacks some. The sample consists of roughly 260,000 clones, roughly 90% of them appearing once. The sequenced material came from PBMCs or T cells enriched from blood (not recorded which). The receptors come from a woman in her thirties with acute COVID-19. The CDR3 runs from the conserved cysteine through the conserved F or W. The order of the fields is J gene, D gene, clone size, V gene, CDR3 DNA, CDR3 protein. A D gene is named only where the DNA matches it firmly. Only part of the rows carry a size: once, few, many, or a class if the clone is expanded.

J: TRBJ2-1; D: -; size: -; V: TRBV2; DNA: TGTGCCAGCAGTGAATCGGTCGCGGCGTACAATGAGCAGTTCTTC; CDR3: CASSESVAAYNEQFF
J: TRBJ2-5; D: TRBD2; size: -; V: TRBV7-3; DNA: TGTGCCAGCAGTCCAACGACTAGCGGGGGAAAAGAGACCCAGTACTTC; CDR3: CASSPTTSGGKETQYF
J: TRBJ2-7; D: -; size: -; V: TRBV5-5; DNA: TGTGCCAGCAGCTTGCGGGGTGGAGGGGGCACCTACGAGCAGTACTTC; CDR3: CASSLRGGGGTYEQYF
J: TRBJ2-1; D: TRBD1; size: -; V: TRBV7-7; DNA: TGTGCTAGCAGCTCGGACAGGTACAATGAGCAGTTCTTC; CDR3: CASSSDRYNEQFF
J: TRBJ2-1; D: -; size: once; V: TRBV3-1/TRBV3-2; DNA: TGTGCCAGCAGCCAGGGGCGCGGTGAGCAGTTCTTC; CDR3: CASSQGRGEQFF
J: TRBJ2-1; D: TRBD2; size: -; V: TRBV5-4; DNA: TGTGCCAGCAGCTTAACTAGCGGGGGTAGCTACAATGAGCAGTTCTTC; CDR3: CASSLTSGGSYNEQFF
J: TRBJ2-7; D: -; size: -; V: TRBV28; DNA: TGTGCCAGCAGCATTCCCCAGGGGACGCGATTCTCCTACGAGCAGTACTTC; CDR3: CASSIPQGTRFSYEQYF
J: TRBJ2-3; D: -; size: -; V: TRBV5-5; DNA: TGTGCCAGCAGCTTGGATCCAGTTAGCACAGATACGCAGTATTTT; CDR3: CASSLDPVSTDTQYF
J: TRBJ1-5; D: -; size: -; V: TRBV15; DNA: TGTGCCACCAGCAGACAGGGGACTACGGAGCCCCAGCATTTT; CDR3: CATSRQGTTEPQHF
J: TRBJ2-1; D: -; size: few; V: TRBV5-6; DNA: TGTGCCAGCAGCTTGTTTAGCGCCAATGAGCAGTTCTTC; CDR3: CASSLFSANEQFF
J: TRBJ1-1; D: TRBD1; size: -; V: TRBV5-1; DNA: TGCGCCAGCAGCACCAACGGACAGGGAGGGACATGGAACACTGAAGCTTTCTTT; CDR3: CASSTNGQGGTWNTEAFF
J: TRBJ1-3; D: -; size: once; V: TRBV3-1/TRBV3-2; DNA: TGTGCCAGCAGCCAAGCCTCCCCGGGAGGGGCGAGAGGAAACACCATATATTTT; CDR3: CASSQASPGGARGNTIYF
J: TRBJ2-1; D: TRBD2; size: -; V: TRBV10-3; DNA: TGTGCCATCAGTTTCACTAGCGGGGGAACCGACATTAACAATGAGCAGTTCTTC; CDR3: CAISFTSGGTDINNEQFF
J: TRBJ1-6; D: TRBD1; size: once; V: TRBV3-1/TRBV3-2; DNA: TGTGCCAGCAGCTTCCGGGACAGGGATAATTCACCCCTCCACTTT; CDR3: CASSFRDRDNSPLHF
J: TRBJ2-4; D: -; size: -; V: TRBV19; DNA: TGTGCCAGTGGCCGGGACATATCAAACATTCAGTACTTC; CDR3: CASGRDISNIQYF
J: TRBJ2-5; D: TRBD2; size: -; V: TRBV11-2; DNA: TGTGCCAGCAGCTCCGAGGGACTAGGGCGGACCCAGTACTTC; CDR3: CASSSEGLGRTQYF
J: TRBJ2-7; D: TRBD2; size: -; V: TRBV18; DNA: TGTGCCAGCTCACCACCCGGGGGGGGCTCCTACGAGCAGTACTTC; CDR3: CASSPPGGGSYEQYF
J: TRBJ2-1; D: TRBD1; size: once; V: TRBV24-1; DNA: TGTGCCACCAGTGATCCCGGGGGGACAGGGGATAGGGATGAGCAGTTCTTC; CDR3: CATSDPGGTGDRDEQFF
J: TRBJ2-7; D: TRBD1; size: -; V: TRBV5-5; DNA: TGTGCCAGCAGACCATGGGACAGGACCTACGAGCAGTACTTC; CDR3: CASRPWDRTYEQYF
J: TRBJ2-7; D: -; size: -; V: TRBV18; DNA: TGTGCCAGCTCTTCAGACACTTCCTACGAGCAGTACTTC; CDR3: CASSSDTSYEQYF
J: TRBJ1-1; D: TRBD1; size: -; V: TRBV6-5; DNA: TGTGCCAGCAAGAACAGGGGCTGGTCCACTGAAGCTTTCTTT; CDR3: CASKNRGWSTEAFF
J: TRBJ2-2; D: TRBD1; size: -; V: TRBV4-1; DNA: TGCGCCAGCAGCCAGGGACAGGGGCCGAACACCGGGGAGCTGTTTTTT; CDR3: CASSQGQGPNTGELFF
J: TRBJ1-5; D: -; size: -; V: TRBV7-2; DNA: TGTGCCAGCAGCCCAGGACAGACTAATCAGCCCCAGCATTTT; CDR3: CASSPGQTNQPQHF
J: TRBJ1-5; D: -; size: -; V: TRBV6-5; DNA: TGTGCCAGCAGCTCTCAGGAAAATCAGCCCCAGCATTTT; CDR3: CASSSQENQPQHF
J: TRBJ1-1; D: -; size: -; V: TRBV11-2; DNA: TGTGCCAGCAGCCCGCAAGGGGGGGGAGTGGATTTCTTT; CDR3: CASSPQGGGVDFF
J: TRBJ2-1; D: -; size: -; V: TRBV29-1; DNA: TGCAGCGCGGGTGAGAACAATGAGCAGTTCTTC; CDR3: CSAGENNEQFF
J: TRBJ2-3; D: -; size: -; V: TRBV12-2; DNA: TGTGCAAGTCGCTTAGGGCACCGGGACAGAGACCCCAGCACAGATACGCAGTATTTT; CDR3: CASRLGHRDRDPSTDTQYF
J: TRBJ2-2; D: -; size: -; V: TRBV5-1; DNA: TGCGCCAGCAGCGCGGGTAGCGAGGCCGGGGAGCTGTTTTTT; CDR3: CASSAGSEAGELFF
J: TRBJ2-1; D: -; size: -; V: TRBV15; DNA: TGTGCCACCCACTCCCCCCACAATGAGCAGTTCTTC; CDR3: CATHSPHNEQFF
J: TRBJ2-3; D: TRBD2; size: -; V: TRBV28; DNA: TGTGCCAGCAGTTTCACTAGCGGGAGGTGGACAGATACGCAGTATTTT; CDR3: CASSFTSGRWTDTQYF
J: TRBJ1-4; D: TRBD1; size: once; V: TRBV28; DNA: TGTGCCAGCGGGTCGAGGGGGCGCGGAGAAAAACTGTTTTTT; CDR3: CASGSRGRGEKLFF
J: TRBJ1-5; D: -; size: -; V: TRBV7-5; DNA: TGTGCCAGAAGCTTTAGGGGGCAGGAGGGGGATCAGCCCCAGCATTTT; CDR3: CARSFRGQEGDQPQHF
J: TRBJ1-3; D: TRBD1; size: -; V: TRBV7-2; DNA: TGTGCCAGCAGCCGTGACAGGGTCTCTGGAAACACCATATATTTT; CDR3: CASSRDRVSGNTIYF
J: TRBJ2-1; D: TRBD1; size: -; V: TRBV3-1/TRBV3-2; DNA: TGTGCCAGCAGCCGCGGGGACAGGGGGCAGAGGAATGAGCAGTTCTTC; CDR3: CASSRGDRGQRNEQFF
J: TRBJ1-2; D: TRBD1; size: -; V: TRBV10-3; DNA: TGTGCCGCCACCGCTGGGACAGGGGATGGCTACACCTTC; CDR3: CAATAGTGDGYTF
J: TRBJ1-2; D: -; size: -; V: TRBV28; DNA: TGTGCCAGCAGTTTAGTCGCGGAAGTCTATGGCTACACCTTC; CDR3: CASSLVAEVYGYTF
J: TRBJ2-7; D: TRBD1; size: -; V: TRBV5-1; DNA: TGCGCCAGCAGCTTGGGGCGGCGGGACAGGGCCTCCTACGAGCAGTACTTC; CDR3: CASSLGRRDRASYEQYF
J: TRBJ2-1; D: -; size: -; V: TRBV7-3; DNA: TGTGCCAGCAGCTTAACTGGTGGGGGGGCTGTTAGCGAGCAGTTCTTC; CDR3: CASSLTGGGAVSEQFF
J: TRBJ1-6; D: TRBD1; size: few; V: TRBV5-1; DNA: TGCGCCAGCAGCTACAGAGGCGGGACAGGGTCGACTAATAATTCACCCCTCCACTTT; CDR3: CASSYRGGTGSTNNSPLHF
J: TRBJ1-2; D: -; size: few; V: TRBV2; DNA: TGTGCCAGCAGTGAGCGGACAGCCTATGGCTACACCTTC; CDR3: CASSERTAYGYTF
J: TRBJ2-1; D: -; size: -; V: TRBV7-3; DNA: TGTGCCAGCAGCTTGGGGCAAGAACCCTACAATGAGCAGTTCTTC; CDR3: CASSLGQEPYNEQFF
J: TRBJ1-1; D: -; size: -; V: TRBV10-3; DNA: TGTGCCATCAGTGAGAGGCGGACAGCCAACACTGAAGCTTTCTTT; CDR3: CAISERRTANTEAFF
J: TRBJ2-2; D: -; size: -; V: TRBV2; DNA: TGTGCCAGCAGTGGGACTTCCACCGGGGAGCTGTTTTTT; CDR3: CASSGTSTGELFF
J: TRBJ2-1; D: TRBD2; size: -; V: TRBV13; DNA: TGTGCCAGCAGCCTCCGGACTAGCGGGAGAGTGAATGAGCAGTTCTTC; CDR3: CASSLRTSGRVNEQFF
J: TRBJ2-1; D: TRBD2; size: -; V: TRBV11-1; DNA: TGTGCCACCAGCAGCGGGAGCTCCTACAATGAGCAGTTCTTC; CDR3: CATSSGSSYNEQFF
J: TRBJ2-7; D: -; size: few; V: TRBV6-6; DNA: TGTGCCAGCAGTCAACTGGGTTTAACAGCCTACGAGCAGTACTTC; CDR3: CASSQLGLTAYEQYF
J: TRBJ1-1; D: -; size: once; V: TRBV19; DNA: TGTGCCAGTAGTTTCGGGCAGGGGAACACTGAAGCTTTCTTT; CDR3: CASSFGQGNTEAFF
J: TRBJ1-1; D: -; size: -; V: TRBV3-1/TRBV3-2; DNA: TGTGCCAGCAGCCAAGACAGCCCCCCGGGGGACACTGAAGCTTTCTTT; CDR3: CASSQDSPPGDTEAFF
J: TRBJ1-1; D: -; size: -; V: TRBV7-2; DNA: TGTGCCAGCAGCCTCCTTCGGGACACTGAAGCTTTCTTT; CDR3: CASSLLRDTEAFF
J: TRBJ2-1; D: TRBD2; size: once; V: TRBV29-1; DNA: TGCAGCGTGGATAGTTTTAGTAGCGGGAGGAGCTATGAGCAGTTCTTC; CDR3: CSVDSFSSGRSYEQFF
J: TRBJ1-5; D: -; size: -; V: TRBV7-2; DNA: TGTGCCAGCAGCTTTCAACAGGGAAATCAGCCCCAGCATTTT; CDR3: CASSFQQGNQPQHF
J: TRBJ1-4; D: -; size: -; V: TRBV13; DNA: TGTGCCAGCAGCTTACGCAGCAACAGAGCAACTAATGAAAAACTGTTTTTT; CDR3: CASSLRSNRATNEKLFF
J: TRBJ1-1; D: -; size: -; V: TRBV2; DNA: TGTGCCAGCAAGATACAGATTGAAGCTTTCTTT; CDR3: CASKIQIEAFF